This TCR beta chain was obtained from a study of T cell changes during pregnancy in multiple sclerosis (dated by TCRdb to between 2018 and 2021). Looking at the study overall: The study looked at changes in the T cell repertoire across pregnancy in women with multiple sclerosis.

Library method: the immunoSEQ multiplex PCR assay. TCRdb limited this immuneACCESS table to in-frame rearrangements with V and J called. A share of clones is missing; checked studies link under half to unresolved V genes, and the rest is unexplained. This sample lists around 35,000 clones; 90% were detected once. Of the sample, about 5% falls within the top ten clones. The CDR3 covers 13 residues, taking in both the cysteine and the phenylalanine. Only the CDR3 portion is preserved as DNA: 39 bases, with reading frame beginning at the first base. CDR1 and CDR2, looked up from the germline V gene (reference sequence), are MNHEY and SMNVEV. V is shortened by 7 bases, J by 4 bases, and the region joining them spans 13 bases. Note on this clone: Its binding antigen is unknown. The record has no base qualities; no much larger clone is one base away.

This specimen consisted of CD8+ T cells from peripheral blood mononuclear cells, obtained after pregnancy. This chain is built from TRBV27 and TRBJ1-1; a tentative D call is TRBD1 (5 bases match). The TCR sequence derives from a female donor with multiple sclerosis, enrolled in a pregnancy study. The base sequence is TGTGCCAGCAACATGGTCGGGGGCACTGAAGCTTTCTTT. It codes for CASNMVGGTEAFF.